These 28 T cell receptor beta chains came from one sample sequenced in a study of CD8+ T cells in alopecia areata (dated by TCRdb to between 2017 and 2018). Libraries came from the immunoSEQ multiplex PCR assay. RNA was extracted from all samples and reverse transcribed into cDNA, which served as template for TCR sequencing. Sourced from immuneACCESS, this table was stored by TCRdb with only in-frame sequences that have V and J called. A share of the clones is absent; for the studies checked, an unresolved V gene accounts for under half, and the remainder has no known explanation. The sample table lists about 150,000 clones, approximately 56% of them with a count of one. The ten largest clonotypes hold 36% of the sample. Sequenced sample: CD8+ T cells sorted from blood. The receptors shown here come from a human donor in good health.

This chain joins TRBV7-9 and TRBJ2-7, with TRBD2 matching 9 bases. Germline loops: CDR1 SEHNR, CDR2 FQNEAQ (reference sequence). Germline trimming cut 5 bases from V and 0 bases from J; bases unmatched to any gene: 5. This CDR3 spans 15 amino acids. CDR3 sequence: CASSPSSGTSYEQYF. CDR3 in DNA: TGTGCCAGCAGCCCCTCTAGCGGGACCTCCTACGAGCAGTACTTC. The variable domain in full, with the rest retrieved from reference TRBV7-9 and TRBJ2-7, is DTGVSQNPRHKITKRGQNVTFRCDPISEHNRLYWYRQTLGQGPEFLTYFQNEAQLEKSRLLSDRFSAERPKGSFSTLEIQRTEQGDSAMYLCASSPSSGTSYEQYFGPGTRLTVT.

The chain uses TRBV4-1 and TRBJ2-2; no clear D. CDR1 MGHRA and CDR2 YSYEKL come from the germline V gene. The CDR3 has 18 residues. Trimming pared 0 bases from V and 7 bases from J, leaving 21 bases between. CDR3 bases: TGCGCCAGCAGCCAAGACCTCTTCAGCGTCAGTTTCAGCGGGGAGCTGTTTTTT. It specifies CASSQDLFSVSFSGELFF.

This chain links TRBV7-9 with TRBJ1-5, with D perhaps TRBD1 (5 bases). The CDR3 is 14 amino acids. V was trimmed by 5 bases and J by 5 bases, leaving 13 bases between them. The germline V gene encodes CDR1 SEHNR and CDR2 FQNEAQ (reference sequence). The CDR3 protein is CASSLAGYYQPQHF. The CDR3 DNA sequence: TGTGCCAGCAGCCTGGCAGGGTACTATCAGCCCCAGCATTTT. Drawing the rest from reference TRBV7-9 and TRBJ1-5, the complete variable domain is DTGVSQNPRHKITKRGQNVTFRCDPISEHNRLYWYRQTLGQGPEFLTYFQNEAQLEKSRLLSDRFSAERPKGSFSTLEIQRTEQGDSAMYLCASSLAGYYQPQHFGDGTRLSIL.

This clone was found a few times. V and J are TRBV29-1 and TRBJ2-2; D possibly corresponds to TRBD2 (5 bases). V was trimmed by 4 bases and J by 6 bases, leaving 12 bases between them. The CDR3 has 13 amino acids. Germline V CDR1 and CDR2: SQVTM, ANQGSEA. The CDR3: CSVALKEAGELFF. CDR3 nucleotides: TGCAGCGTTGCACTAAAGGAGGCCGGGGAGCTGTTTTTT.

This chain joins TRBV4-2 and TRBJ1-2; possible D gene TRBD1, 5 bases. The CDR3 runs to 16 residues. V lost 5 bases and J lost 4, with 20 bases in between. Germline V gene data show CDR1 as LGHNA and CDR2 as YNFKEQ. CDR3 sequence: CASSLAREPASYGYTF. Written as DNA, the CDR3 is TGTGCCAGCAGCTTGGCCAGGGAGCCAGCGAGCTATGGCTACACCTTC.

CDR3 DNA sequence: TGCAGTGCTAGACTTATTTATGGCTACACCTTC. It translates to CSARLIYGYTF. The chain combines TRBV20-1 with TRBJ1-2; D ambiguous. The CDR3 runs 11 residues. From germline, CDR1 is DFQATT and CDR2 SNEGSKA (reference sequence). Trimming stripped 2 bases from V and 5 bases from J, with 6 bases between.

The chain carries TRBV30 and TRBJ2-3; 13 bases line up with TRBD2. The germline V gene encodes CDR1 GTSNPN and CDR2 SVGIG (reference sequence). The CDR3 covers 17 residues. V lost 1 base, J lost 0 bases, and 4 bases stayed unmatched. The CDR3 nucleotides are TGTGCCTGGAGTGACGGGACTAGCGGGACTAGCACAGATACGCAGTATTTT. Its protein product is CAWSDGTSGTSTDTQYF.

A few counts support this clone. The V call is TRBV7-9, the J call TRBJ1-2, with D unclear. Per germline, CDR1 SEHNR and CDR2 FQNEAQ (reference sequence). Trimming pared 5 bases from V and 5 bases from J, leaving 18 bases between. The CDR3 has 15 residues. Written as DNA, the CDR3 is TGTGCCAGCAGCGACGGGCAGGCGGACCAGTATGGCTACACCTTC. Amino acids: CASSDGQADQYGYTF.

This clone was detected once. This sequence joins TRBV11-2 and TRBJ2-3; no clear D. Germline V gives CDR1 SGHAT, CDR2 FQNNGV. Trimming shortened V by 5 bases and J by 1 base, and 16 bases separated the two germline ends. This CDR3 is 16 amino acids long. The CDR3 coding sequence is TGTGCCAGCAGCCCCTATGGGCGTGAGGGCACAGATACGCAGTATTTT. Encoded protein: CASSPYGREGTDTQYF.

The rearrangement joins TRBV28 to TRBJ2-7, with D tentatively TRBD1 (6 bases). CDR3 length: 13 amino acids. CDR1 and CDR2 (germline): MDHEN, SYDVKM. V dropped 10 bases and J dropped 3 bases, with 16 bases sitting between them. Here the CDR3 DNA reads TGTGCCACCAAACCACAGGGTTACTACGAGCAGTACTTC. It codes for CATKPQGYYEQYF.

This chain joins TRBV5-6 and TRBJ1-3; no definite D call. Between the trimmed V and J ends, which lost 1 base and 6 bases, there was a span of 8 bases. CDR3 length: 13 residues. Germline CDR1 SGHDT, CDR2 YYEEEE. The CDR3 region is CASSLTYKNTIYF. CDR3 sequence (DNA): TGTGCCAGCAGCTTGACATACAAAAACACCATATATTTT.

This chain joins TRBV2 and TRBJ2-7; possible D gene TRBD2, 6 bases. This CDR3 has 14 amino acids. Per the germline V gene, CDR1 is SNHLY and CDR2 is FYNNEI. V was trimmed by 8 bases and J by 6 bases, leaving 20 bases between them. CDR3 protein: CASPRDSSYREQYF. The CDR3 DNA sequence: TGTGCCAGCCCCCGGGACTCATCCTACCGCGAGCAGTACTTC.

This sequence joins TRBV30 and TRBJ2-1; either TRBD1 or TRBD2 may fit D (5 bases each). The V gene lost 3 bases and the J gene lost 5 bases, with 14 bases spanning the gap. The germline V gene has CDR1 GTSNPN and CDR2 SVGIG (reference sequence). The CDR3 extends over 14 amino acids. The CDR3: CAWSGAGPNNEQFF. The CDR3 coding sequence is TGTGCCTGGAGCGGGGCAGGGCCTAACAATGAGCAGTTCTTC.

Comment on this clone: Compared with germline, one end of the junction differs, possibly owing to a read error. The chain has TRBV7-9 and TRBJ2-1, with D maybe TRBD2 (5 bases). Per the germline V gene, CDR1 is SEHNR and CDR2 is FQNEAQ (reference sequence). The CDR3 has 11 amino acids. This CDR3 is CASSFGEMRIF. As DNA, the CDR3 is TGTGCCAGCAGCTTCGGGGAAATGCGGATCTTC.

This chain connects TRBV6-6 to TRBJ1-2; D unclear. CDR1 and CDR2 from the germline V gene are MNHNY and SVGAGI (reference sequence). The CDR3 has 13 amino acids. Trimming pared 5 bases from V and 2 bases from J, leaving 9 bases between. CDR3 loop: CASSQAKNYGYTF. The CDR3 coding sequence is TGTGCCAGCAGTCAGGCCAAGAACTATGGCTACACCTTC.

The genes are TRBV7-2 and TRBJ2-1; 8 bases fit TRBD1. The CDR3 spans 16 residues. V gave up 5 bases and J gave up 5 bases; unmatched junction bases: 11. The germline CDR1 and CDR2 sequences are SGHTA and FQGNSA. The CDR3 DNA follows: TGTGCCAGCAGCCTCCGGACAGGGAACCTACACAATGAGCAGTTCTTC. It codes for CASSLRTGNLHNEQFF.

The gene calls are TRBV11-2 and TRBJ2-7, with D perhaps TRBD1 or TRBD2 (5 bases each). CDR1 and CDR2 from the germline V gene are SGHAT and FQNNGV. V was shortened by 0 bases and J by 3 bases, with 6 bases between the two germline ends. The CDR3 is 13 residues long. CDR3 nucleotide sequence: TGTGCCAGCAGCTTAGATGGGGGCTACGAGCAGTACTTC. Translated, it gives CASSLDGGYEQYF.

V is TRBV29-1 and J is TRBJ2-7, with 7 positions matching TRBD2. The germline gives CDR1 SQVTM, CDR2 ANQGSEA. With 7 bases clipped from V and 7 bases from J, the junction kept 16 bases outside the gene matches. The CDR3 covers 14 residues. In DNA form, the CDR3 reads TGCAGCGCCCTCGGCGGCTCGTCAGCGGGGGAGCAGTACTTC. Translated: CSALGGSSAGEQYF.

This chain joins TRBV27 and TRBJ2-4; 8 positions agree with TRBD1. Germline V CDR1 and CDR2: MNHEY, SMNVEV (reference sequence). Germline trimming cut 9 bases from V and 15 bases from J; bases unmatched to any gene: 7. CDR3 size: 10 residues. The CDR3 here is CASQGAWTYF. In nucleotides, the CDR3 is TGTGCCAGTCAGGGGGCATGGACGTACTTC.

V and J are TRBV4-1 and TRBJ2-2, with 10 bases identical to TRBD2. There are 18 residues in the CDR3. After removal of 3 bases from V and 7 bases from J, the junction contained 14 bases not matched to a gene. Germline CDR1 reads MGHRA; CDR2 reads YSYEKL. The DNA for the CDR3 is TGCGCCAGCAGCCACCGTACCCGGACTAGCGGAGGGGGCGGGGAGCTGTTTTTT. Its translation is CASSHRTRTSGGGGELFF.

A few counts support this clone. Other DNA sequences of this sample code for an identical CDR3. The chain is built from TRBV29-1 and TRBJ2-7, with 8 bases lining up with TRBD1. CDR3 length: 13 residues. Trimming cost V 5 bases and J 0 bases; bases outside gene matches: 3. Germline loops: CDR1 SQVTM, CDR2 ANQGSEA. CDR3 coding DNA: TGCAGCGTTCGGACAGGGCTCTCCTACGAGCAGTACTTC. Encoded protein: CSVRTGLSYEQYF.

The CDR3 protein is CASSPPGGFNIQYF. DNA of the CDR3: TGTGCCAGCAGCCCCCCTGGAGGTTTCAACATTCAGTACTTC. V gene TRBV6-6 combines with J gene TRBJ2-4; TRBD2 might be the D (5 bases). The V gene's germline CDR1 is MNHNY and CDR2 SVGAGI (reference sequence). This CDR3 is built from 14 residues. V was pared by 6 bases and J by 7 bases, with 16 bases between.

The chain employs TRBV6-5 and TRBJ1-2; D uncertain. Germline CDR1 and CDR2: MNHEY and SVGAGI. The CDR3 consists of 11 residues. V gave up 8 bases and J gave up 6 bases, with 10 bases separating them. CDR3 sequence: CASQSLDGYTF. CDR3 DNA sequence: TGTGCCAGCCAATCGCTGGATGGCTACACCTTC.

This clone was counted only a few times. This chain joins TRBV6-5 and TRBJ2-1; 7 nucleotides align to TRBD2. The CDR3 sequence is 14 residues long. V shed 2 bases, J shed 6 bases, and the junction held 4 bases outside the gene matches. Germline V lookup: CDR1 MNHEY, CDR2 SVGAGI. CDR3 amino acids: CASSYAGAGNEQFF. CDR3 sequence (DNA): TGTGCCAGCAGTTACGCGGGAGCGGGCAATGAGCAGTTCTTC.

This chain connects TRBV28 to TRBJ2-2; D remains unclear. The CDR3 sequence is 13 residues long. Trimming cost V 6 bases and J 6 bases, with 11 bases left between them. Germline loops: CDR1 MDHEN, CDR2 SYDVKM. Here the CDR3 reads CASSVRGAGELFF. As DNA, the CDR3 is TGTGCCAGCAGCGTTCGTGGGGCCGGGGAGCTGTTTTTT.

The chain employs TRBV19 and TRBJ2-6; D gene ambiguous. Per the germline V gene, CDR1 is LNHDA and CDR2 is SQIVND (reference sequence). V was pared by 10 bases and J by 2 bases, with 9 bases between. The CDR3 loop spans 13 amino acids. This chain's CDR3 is CATTWAGANVLTF. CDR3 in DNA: TGTGCCACCACCTGGGCTGGGGCCAACGTCCTGACTTTC.

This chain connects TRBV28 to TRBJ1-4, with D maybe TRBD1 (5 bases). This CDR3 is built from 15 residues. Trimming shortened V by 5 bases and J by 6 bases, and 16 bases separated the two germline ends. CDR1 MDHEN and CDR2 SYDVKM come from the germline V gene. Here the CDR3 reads CASSPRAGKHEKLFF. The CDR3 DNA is TGTGCCAGCAGTCCTCGCGCAGGGAAGCATGAAAAACTGTTTTTT.

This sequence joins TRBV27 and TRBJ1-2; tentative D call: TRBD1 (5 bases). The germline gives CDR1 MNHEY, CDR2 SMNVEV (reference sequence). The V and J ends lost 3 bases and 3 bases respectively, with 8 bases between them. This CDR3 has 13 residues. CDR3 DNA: TGTGCCAGCAGTTTGGGACCAGACTATGGCTACACCTTC. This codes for CASSLGPDYGYTF.